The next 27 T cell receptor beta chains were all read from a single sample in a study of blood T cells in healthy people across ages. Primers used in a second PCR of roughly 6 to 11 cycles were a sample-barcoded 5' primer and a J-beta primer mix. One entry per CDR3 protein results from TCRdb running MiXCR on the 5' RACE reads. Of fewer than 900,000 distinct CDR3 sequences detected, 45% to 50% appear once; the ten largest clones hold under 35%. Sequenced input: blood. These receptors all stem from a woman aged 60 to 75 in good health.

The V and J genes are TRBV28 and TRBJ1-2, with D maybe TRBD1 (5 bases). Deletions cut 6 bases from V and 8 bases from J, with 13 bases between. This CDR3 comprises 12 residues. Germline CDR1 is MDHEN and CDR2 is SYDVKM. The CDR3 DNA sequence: TGTGCCAGCAGCCTTGTGGGGGAGGGCTACACCTTC. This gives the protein CASSLVGEGYTF.

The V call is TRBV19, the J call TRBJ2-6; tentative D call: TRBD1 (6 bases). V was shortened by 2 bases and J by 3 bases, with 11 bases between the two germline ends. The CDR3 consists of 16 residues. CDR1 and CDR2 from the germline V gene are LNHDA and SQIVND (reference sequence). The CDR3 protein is CASSIIAGDGANVLTF. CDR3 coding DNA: TGTGCCAGTAGTATAATTGCAGGGGATGGGGCCAACGTCCTGACTTTC.

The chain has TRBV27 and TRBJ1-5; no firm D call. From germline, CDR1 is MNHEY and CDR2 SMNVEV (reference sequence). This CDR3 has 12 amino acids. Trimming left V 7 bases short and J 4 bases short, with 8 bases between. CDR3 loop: CASKRQNQPQHF. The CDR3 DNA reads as TGTGCCAGCAAGAGGCAGAATCAGCCCCAGCATTTT.

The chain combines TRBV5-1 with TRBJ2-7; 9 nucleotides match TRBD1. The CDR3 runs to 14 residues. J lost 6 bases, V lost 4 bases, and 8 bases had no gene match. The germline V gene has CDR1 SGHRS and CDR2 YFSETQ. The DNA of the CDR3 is TGCGCCAGCAGCAAGGACAGGGGAGGAGGCGAGCAGTACTTC. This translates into CASSKDRGGGEQYF.

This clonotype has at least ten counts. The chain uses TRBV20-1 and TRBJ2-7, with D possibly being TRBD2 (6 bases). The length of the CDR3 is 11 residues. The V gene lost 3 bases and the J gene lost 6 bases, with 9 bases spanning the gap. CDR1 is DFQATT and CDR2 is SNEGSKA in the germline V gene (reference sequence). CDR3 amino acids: CSASWGGEQYF. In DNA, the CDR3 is TGCAGTGCTAGTTGGGGAGGCGAGCAGTACTTC.

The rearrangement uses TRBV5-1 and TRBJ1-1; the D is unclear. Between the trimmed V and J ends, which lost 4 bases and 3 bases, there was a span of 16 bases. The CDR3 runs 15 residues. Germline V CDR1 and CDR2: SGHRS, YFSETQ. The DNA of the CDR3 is TGCGCCAGCAGCCGGGTGAGGGCAAGGGACACTGAAGCTTTCTTT. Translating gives CASSRVRARDTEAFF.

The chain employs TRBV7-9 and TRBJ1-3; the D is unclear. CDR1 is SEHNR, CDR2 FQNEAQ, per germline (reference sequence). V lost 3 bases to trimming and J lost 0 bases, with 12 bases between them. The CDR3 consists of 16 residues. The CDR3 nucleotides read TGTGCCAGCAGCTTCTGCGACGCGAGCTCTGGAAACACCATATATTTT. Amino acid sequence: CASSFCDASSGNTIYF. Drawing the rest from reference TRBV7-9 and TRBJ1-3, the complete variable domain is DTGVSQNPRHKITKRGQNVTFRCDPISEHNRLYWYRQTLGQGPEFLTYFQNEAQLEKSRLLSDRFSAERPKGSFSTLEIQRTEQGDSAMYLCASSFCDASSGNTIYFGEGSWLTVV.

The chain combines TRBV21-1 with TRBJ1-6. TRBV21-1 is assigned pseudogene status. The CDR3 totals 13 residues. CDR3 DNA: TGTGCCAGCACCTTGAGGTGGAATTCACCCCTCCACTTT. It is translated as CASTLRWNSPLHF.

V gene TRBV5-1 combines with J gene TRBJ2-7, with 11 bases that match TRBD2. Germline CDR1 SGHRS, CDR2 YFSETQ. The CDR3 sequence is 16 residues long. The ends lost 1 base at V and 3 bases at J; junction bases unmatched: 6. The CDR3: CASSLTRLAGFYEQYF. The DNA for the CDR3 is TGCGCCAGCAGCTTGACAAGACTAGCGGGGTTCTACGAGCAGTACTTC.

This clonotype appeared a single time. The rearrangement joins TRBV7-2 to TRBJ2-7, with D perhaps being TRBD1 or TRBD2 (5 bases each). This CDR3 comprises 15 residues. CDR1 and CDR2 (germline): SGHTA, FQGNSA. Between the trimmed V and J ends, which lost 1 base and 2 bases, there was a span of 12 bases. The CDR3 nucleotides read TGTGCCAGCAGCTTAGTCGGGACCTACGCCTACGAGCAGTACTTC. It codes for CASSLVGTYAYEQYF. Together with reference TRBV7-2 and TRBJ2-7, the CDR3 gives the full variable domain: GAGVSQSPSNKVTEKGKDVELRCDPISGHTALYWYRQSLGQGLEFLIYFQGNSAPDKSGLPSDRFSAERTGGSVSTLTIQRTQQEDSAVYLCASSLVGTYAYEQYFGPGTRLTVT.

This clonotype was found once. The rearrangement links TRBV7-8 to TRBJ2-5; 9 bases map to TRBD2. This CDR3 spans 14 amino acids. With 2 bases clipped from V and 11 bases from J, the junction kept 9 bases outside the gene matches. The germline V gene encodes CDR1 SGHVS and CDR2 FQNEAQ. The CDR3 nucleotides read TGTGCCAGCAGCTTAAAGCGGGAGGACAATGAGCAGTACTTC. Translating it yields CASSLKREDNEQYF.

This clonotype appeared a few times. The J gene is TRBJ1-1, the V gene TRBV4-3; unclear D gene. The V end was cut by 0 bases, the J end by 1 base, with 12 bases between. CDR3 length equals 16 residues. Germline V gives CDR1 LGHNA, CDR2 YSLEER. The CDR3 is CASSQDPRPTNTEAFF. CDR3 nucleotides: TGCGCCAGCAGCCAAGATCCTCGACCCACGAACACTGAAGCTTTCTTT.

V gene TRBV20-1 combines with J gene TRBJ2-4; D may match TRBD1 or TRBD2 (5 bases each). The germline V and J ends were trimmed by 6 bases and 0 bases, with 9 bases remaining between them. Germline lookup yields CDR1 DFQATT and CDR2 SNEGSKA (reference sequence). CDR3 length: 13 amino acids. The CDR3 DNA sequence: TGCAGTGCGGGGGTACTAGCCAAAAACATTCAGTACTTC. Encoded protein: CSAGVLAKNIQYF.

The chain's CDR3 is CASSQGFGDRGSGEQYF. CDR3 in DNA: TGTGCCAGCAGCCAGGGATTTGGGGACAGGGGTAGTGGCGAGCAGTACTTC. The chain combines TRBV4-2 with TRBJ2-7; 10 positions agree with TRBD1. The V and J ends lost 3 bases and 6 bases, in that order; junction bases with no gene match: 14. CDR1 is LGHNA and CDR2 is YNFKEQ in the germline V gene. The CDR3 spans 17 residues.

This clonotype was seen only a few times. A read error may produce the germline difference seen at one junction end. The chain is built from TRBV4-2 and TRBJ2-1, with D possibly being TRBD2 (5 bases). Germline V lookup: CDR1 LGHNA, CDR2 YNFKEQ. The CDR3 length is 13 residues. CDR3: CASSQDYYNEQFF. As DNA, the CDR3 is TGCGCCAGCAGCCAAGACTACTACAATGAGCAGTTCTTC.

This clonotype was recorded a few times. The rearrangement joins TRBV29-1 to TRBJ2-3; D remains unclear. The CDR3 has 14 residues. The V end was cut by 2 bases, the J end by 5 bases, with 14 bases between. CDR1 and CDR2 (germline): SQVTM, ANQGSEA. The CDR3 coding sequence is TGCAGCGTTGAATCGTCTATCGCCGGAGATACGCAGTATTTT. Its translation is CSVESSIAGDTQYF.

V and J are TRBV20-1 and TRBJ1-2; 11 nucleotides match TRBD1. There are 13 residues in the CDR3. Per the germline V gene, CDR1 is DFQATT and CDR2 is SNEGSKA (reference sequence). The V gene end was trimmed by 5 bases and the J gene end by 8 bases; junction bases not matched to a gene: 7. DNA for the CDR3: TGCAGTGCTCGTAGGGACAGGGGGGACGGCTACACCTTC. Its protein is CSARRDRGDGYTF.

CDR3 amino acids: CASSYGGQGGSYEQYF. CDR3 bases: TGTGCCAGCAGTTACGGAGGACAGGGGGGCTCCTACGAGCAGTACTTC. The chain joins TRBV6-5 to TRBJ2-4, with 10 bases identical to TRBD1. The better agreement between TRBJ2-7 and the DNA end casts doubt on the J call. The CDR3 covers 16 residues. Germline V gives CDR1 MNHEY, CDR2 SVGAGI.

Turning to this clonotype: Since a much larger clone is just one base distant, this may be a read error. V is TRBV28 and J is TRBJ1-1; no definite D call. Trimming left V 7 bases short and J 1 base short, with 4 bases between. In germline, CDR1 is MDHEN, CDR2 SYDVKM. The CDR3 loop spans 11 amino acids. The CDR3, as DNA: TGTGCCAGCATTGAGAACACTGAAGCTTTCTTT. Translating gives CASIENTEAFF.

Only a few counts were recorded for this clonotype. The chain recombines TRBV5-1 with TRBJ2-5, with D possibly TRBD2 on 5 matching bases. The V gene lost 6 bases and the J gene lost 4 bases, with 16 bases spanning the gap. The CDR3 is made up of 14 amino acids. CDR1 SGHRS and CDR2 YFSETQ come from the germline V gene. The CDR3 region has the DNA TGCGCCAGCATGGAGCGGAGGTGGGGAGAGACCCAGTACTTC. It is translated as CASMERRWGETQYF.

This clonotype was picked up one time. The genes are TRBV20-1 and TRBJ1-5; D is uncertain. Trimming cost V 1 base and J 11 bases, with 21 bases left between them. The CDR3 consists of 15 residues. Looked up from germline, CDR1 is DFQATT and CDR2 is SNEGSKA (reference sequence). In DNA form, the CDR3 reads TGCAGTGCTAGAGTAGGGTCGGCAGGCGACGAGGCCCAGCATTTT. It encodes CSARVGSAGDEAQHF.

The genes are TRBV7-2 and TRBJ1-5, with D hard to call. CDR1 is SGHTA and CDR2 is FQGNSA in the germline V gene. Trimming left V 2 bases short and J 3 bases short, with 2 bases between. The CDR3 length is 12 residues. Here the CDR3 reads CASSLYNQPQHF. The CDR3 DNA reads TGTGCCAGCAGCTTATACAATCAGCCCCAGCATTTT. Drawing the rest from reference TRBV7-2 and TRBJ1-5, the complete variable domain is GAGVSQSPSNKVTEKGKDVELRCDPISGHTALYWYRQSLGQGLEFLIYFQGNSAPDKSGLPSDRFSAERTGGSVSTLTIQRTQQEDSAVYLCASSLYNQPQHFGDGTRLSIL.

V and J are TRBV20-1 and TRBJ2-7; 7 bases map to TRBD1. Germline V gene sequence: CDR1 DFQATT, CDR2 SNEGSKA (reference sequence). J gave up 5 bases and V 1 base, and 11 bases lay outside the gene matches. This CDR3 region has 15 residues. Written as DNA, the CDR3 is TGCAGTGCTAGAGGCCCTCAGGGGGAGATCCACGAGCAGTACTTC. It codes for CSARGPQGEIHEQYF.

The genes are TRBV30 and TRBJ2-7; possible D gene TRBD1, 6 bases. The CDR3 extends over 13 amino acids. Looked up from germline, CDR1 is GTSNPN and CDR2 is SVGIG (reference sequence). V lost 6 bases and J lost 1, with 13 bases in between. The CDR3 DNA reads TGTGCCTGCAGGACAGCACCTTCCTACGAGCAGTACTTC. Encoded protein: CACRTAPSYEQYF.

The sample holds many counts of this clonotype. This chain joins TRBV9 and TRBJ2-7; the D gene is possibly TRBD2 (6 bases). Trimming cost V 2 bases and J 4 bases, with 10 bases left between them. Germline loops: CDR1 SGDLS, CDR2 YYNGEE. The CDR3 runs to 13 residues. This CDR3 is CASSVGTRYEQYF. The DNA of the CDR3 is TGTGCCAGCAGCGTCGGGACTCGATACGAGCAGTACTTC.

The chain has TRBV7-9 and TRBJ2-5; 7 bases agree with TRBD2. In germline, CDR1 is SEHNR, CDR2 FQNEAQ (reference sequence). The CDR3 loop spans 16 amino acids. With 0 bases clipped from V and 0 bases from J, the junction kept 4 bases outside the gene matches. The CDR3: CASSLASGNYQETQYF. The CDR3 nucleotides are TGTGCCAGCAGCTTAGCGAGCGGGAACTACCAAGAGACCCAGTACTTC.

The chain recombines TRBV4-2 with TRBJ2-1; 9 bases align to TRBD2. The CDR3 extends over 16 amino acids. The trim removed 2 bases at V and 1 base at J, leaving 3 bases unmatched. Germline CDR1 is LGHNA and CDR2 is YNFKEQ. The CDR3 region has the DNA TGTGCCAGCAGCCAACTAGCGGGACAGTCCTACAATGAGCAGTTCTTC. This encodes CASSQLAGQSYNEQFF.